The clone carrying this TCR beta chain came up many times. This sample was included in a study of T cells in Graves' hyperthyroidism and ophthalmopathy. At the level of the study: Peripheral blood sampling occurred at initial diagnosis, before any treatment.

RNA transcripts were the template for amplifying TCR beta CDR3 regions. First-round RT-PCR of the TCR CDR3 relied on the HTBI primer set. TCRdb reanalysed the multiplex PCR reads using MiXCR and keeps one entry per CDR3 protein. Here the sample spans 250,000 to 300,000 distinct CDR3 sequences, approximately 15% being singletons. The study defined stable Graves' hyperthyroidism as no ophthalmopathy progression within 18 months. The clonotype was recovered from a woman aged 40 to 49 with Graves' hyperthyroidism. The specimen was blood.

Written as DNA, the CDR3 is TGTGCCAGCAGCTGGGCGAGCGGGAGCAATGAGCAGTTCTTC. Amino acids: CASSWASGSNEQFF. V gene TRBV7-3 combines with J gene TRBJ2-1, with 8 bases that match TRBD2. V shed 4 bases and J 6 bases; nucleotides not matched to a gene: 5. The CDR3 contains 14 residues. Germline CDR1 reads SGHTA; CDR2 reads FQGTGA. The full variable domain, completed using reference TRBV7-3 and TRBJ2-1, is GAGVSQTPSNKVTEKGKYVELRCDPISGHTALYWYRQSLGQGPEFLIYFQGTGAADDSGLPNDRFFAVRPEGSVSTLKIQRTERGDSAVYLCASSWASGSNEQFFGPGTRLTVL.